These T cell receptor beta chains were read from a single sample in a study of beta chain features in type 1 diabetes. TCRdb's table, derived via immunoSEQ multiplex PCR, lists solely in-frame clones and lacks some. Of about 220,000 clones in the sample, approximately 11% were seen once. Sequenced: central memory CD4+ T cells from blood. Receptor source: a man aged 18 to 35 in good health. Each CDR3 is given with its conserved first and last residue. The D gene is left open where the match is weak. Clone sizes are given selectively: once, few, many, or a class where the clone is expanded.

>NA|TRBV19|TRBJ2-1|many
CASSIMEWHEQFF
TGTGCCAGTAGTATAATGGAATGGCATGAGCAGTTCTTC
>NA|TRBV10-3|TRBJ2-1|few
CAISEYDGGYNEQFF
TGTGCCATCAGTGAGTACGATGGTGGCTACAATGAGCAGTTCTTC
>NA|TRBV20-1|TRBJ2-3|few
CSAQPGDTQYF
TGCAGTGCCCAACCCGGAGATACGCAGTATTTT
>TRBD2|TRBV30|TRBJ2-1|few
CAWASSGAGGPNEQFF
TGTGCCTGGGCCTCTAGCGGAGCGGGAGGGCCGAATGAGCAGTTCTTC
>NA|TRBV28|TRBJ2-7|few
CASRQTYEQYF
TGTGCCAGCCGGCAGACCTACGAGCAGTACTTC
>NA|TRBV6-6|TRBJ2-7|NA
CASFLSPTTSYEQYF
TGTGCCAGCTTCTTGTCCCCGACAACGAGCTACGAGCAGTACTTC
>NA|TRBV2|TRBJ2-3|NA
CASEGSRTDTQYF
TGTGCCAGTGAGGGATCCCGCACAGATACGCAGTATTTT
>NA|TRBV7-9|TRBJ2-7|NA
CASSLSLSGSKQYF
TGTGCCAGCAGCTTGTCCCTTAGCGGATCAAAGCAGTACTTC
>NA|TRBV14|TRBJ1-2|NA
CASSRVSLPYGYTF
TGTGCCAGCAGCCGGGTCAGCTTACCCTATGGCTACACCTTC
>NA|TRBV18|TRBJ2-7|NA
CASSPTGGLTSYEQYF
TGTGCCAGCTCACCGACCGGGGGACTGACCTCCTACGAGCAGTACTTC
>TRBD2|TRBV29-1|TRBJ2-1|NA
CSVEDRRTRNDDEQFF
TGCAGCGTTGAAGATCGCAGGACTAGAAATGACGATGAGCAGTTCTTC
>NA|TRBV30|TRBJ1-5|many
CAWRGSGNQPQHF
TGTGCCTGGAGGGGATCTGGCAATCAGCCCCAGCATTTT
>NA|TRBV2|TRBJ2-1|NA
CASSEMGNEQFF
TGTGCCAGCAGTGAAATGGGGAACGAGCAGTTCTTC
>TRBD1|TRBV30|TRBJ1-4|NA
CAWSIITGVRGEKLFF
TGTGCCTGGAGTATTATCACAGGGGTTCGGGGTGAAAAACTGTTTTTT
>NA|TRBV5-6|TRBJ2-7|NA
CASSLGTATSEQYF
TGTGCCAGCAGCTTGGGGACAGCGACTAGTGAGCAGTACTTC
>NA|TRBV27|TRBJ2-7|NA
CASSSPGLLTSYEQYF
TGTGCCAGCAGTTCCCCGGGACTTCTTACTTCCTACGAGCAGTACTTC
>TRBD2|TRBV10-3|TRBJ2-1|NA
CAIRLADEQFF
TGTGCCATCAGGCTAGCGGATGAGCAGTTCTTC
>NA|TRBV13|TRBJ2-2|few
CASSSGALAGAGELFF
TGTGCCAGCAGCTCGGGGGCTCTAGCCGGCGCCGGGGAGCTGTTTTTT
>NA|TRBV15|TRBJ1-5|many
CATSRLQGWDQPQHF
TGTGCCACCAGCAGGTTGCAGGGGTGGGATCAGCCCCAGCATTTT